The 30 T cell receptor beta chains in this list originate from one sample, sequenced in a study of T cell clonality in common variable immunodeficiency. Assay used: immunoSEQ multiplex PCR; TCRdb lists only in-frame clones, some missing. The sample offers some 52,000 clones and no singletons, the top ten holding approximately 3.6%. Material: peripheral blood mononuclear cells. Receptors were obtained from a person between 18 and 75 years old in good health.

Many counts were recorded for this clone. The sequenced CDR3 bases are TGTGCCAGCAGCCCATCGGTTGGGGGACAGATCACCTACAATGAG. It encodes CASSPSVGGQITYNE. In full, the CDR3 is CASSPSVGGQITYNEQFF. V and J are TRBV7-6 and TRBJ2-1, with 7 bases identical to TRBD1. The CDR3 end lies 3 residues beyond the end of the read and is filled in from the germline J gene. The CDR3 is 18 residues long. The V segment lost 5 bases and the J segment 2 bases; nucleotides outside the gene matches: 15. The germline gives CDR1 SGHVS, CDR2 FNYEAQ.

The DNA read from the CDR3 is TGTGCCAGCTCACTTTCCCCCCGGGACACACCTAATACTAACTATGGC. This gives the protein CASSLSPRDTPNTNYG. The CDR3 as a whole reads CASSLSPRDTPNTNYGYTF. The chain joins TRBV18 to TRBJ1-2, with a weak D call TRBD1 (6 bases). The missing CDR3 end, 3 residues past where the read stops, is filled in from the germline J gene. Germline assignment: CDR1 KGHSH and CDR2 LQKENI. Trimming pared 4 bases from V and 0 bases from J, leaving 24 bases between. This CDR3 region has 19 residues.

Ten or more counts support this clone. The sequenced CDR3 bases are TGTGCCAGTAGCCCCCACATGTCTACTAGGACTGAA. Translation: CASSPHMSTRTE. In full, the CDR3 is CASSPHMSTRTEAFF. The rearrangement links TRBV19 to TRBJ1-1; D not certain. Read coverage stops 3 residues before the CDR3 terminus; the germline J gene supplies the remainder. The V gene's germline CDR1 is LNHDA and CDR2 SQIVND (reference sequence). The CDR3 totals 15 residues. V was clipped by 6 bases and J by 5 bases, with 19 bases between them.

The sample holds many counts of this clone. The sequence runs out 3 residues before the end of the CDR3; the remainder is reconstructed from the germline J gene. The chain couples TRBV20-1 to TRBJ2-4; 8 bases are a match to TRBD1. CDR3 length: 14 amino acids. The germline V gene has CDR1 DFQATT and CDR2 SNEGSKA (reference sequence). CDR3 residues: CSARDGQGYYGQYF. The sequenced part of the CDR3 DNA is TGCAGTGCAAGGGACGGACAGGGCTACTATGGT.

This clone was recorded at least ten times. The read falls 3 residues short of the CDR3 end, and the missing part is taken from the germline J gene. The chain links TRBV5-1 to TRBJ2-3, with no clear D. CDR3 size: 17 residues. Germline CDR1 and CDR2: SGHRS and YFSETQ. V was shortened by 0 bases and J by 0 bases, with 14 bases between the two germline ends. CDR3 loop: CASSLVPVGLSTDTQYF. CDR3 DNA (partial): TGCGCCAGCAGCTTGGTTCCCGTAGGGTTAAGCACAGATACG. The variable domain in full, with the rest retrieved from reference TRBV5-1 and TRBJ2-3, is KAGVTQTPRYLIKTRGQQVTLSCSPISGHRSVSWYQQTPGQGLQFLFEYFSETQRNKGNFPGRFSGRQFSNSRSEMNVSTLELGDSALYLCASSLVPVGLSTDTQYFGPGTRLTVL.

In its sample, this clone was seen many times. The read terminates 3 residues ahead of where the CDR3 ends, so the germline J gene completes it. The V and J genes are TRBV6-4 and TRBJ2-3; 10 bases line up with TRBD2. From germline, CDR1 is MRHNA and CDR2 SNTAGT. The V segment lost 5 bases and the J segment 7 bases; nucleotides outside the gene matches: 9. The CDR3 extends over 15 amino acids. The CDR3 region is CASSTLAGETNTQYF. The sequenced part of the CDR3 DNA is TGTGCCAGCAGTACTCTAGCGGGAGAGACAAATACG.

This clone has a count of ten or more. The read ends 3 residues before the CDR3 terminus; that terminus is restored from the germline J gene. The rearrangement uses TRBV6-1 and TRBJ2-1; TRBD2 agrees at 9 bases. This CDR3 has 16 amino acids. V dropped 4 bases and J dropped 0; count of bases not matched to a gene: 4. Looked up from germline, CDR1 is MNHNS and CDR2 is SASEGT. The sequenced part of the CDR3 DNA is TGTGCCAGCAGTGCCCTTAGCGGGAGCTCCTACAATGAG. As protein: CASSALSGSSYNE. The entire CDR3 sequence reads CASSALSGSSYNEQFF.

This clone was seen many times. The read ends 3 residues early relative to the CDR3; the germline J gene fills the gap. The V gene is TRBV19, the J gene TRBJ1-2; no reliable D call. Germline assignment: CDR1 LNHDA and CDR2 SQIVND (reference sequence). V lost 7 bases to trimming and J lost 0 bases, with 9 bases between them. CDR3 length equals 13 residues. CDR3 residues: CASTTTSNYGYTF. CDR3 DNA (partial): TGTGCCAGTACCACGACTTCTAACTATGGC.

This clone has ten or more counts. The read ends 3 residues early relative to the CDR3; the germline J gene fills the gap. The chain has TRBV5-1 and TRBJ2-1, with a possible D match to TRBD1 (6 bases). The CDR3 spans 15 residues. CDR1 is SGHRS, CDR2 YFSETQ, per germline. The V and J ends lost 2 bases and 5 bases respectively, with 14 bases between them. CDR3 DNA (partial): TGCGCCAGCAGCTTTCTGGGGACACTTGACAATGAG. This encodes CASSFLGTLDNE. The whole CDR3 sequence is CASSFLGTLDNEQFF.

In its sample, this clone was seen many times. The sequence runs out 3 residues before the end of the CDR3; the remainder is reconstructed from the germline J gene. The J gene is TRBJ2-1, the V gene TRBV6-4; D perhaps matches TRBD2 (7 bases). Per the germline V gene, CDR1 is MRHNA and CDR2 is SNTAGT. The ends were cut back, 2 bases at V and 5 bases at J, with 16 bases in the middle. This CDR3 is 16 amino acids long. The CDR3 protein is CASSDGLSGDNNEQFF. The part of the CDR3 DNA that was read is TGTGCCAGCAGTGACGGTTTAAGCGGGGACAACAATGAG.

Points on this clone: The read terminates 3 residues ahead of where the CDR3 ends, so the germline J gene completes it. This rearrangement joins TRBV7-9 to TRBJ2-2, with TRBD1 as a possible D gene (5 bases). Trimming took 7 bases from V and 8 from J, leaving 17 bases between them. Germline V lookup: CDR1 SEHNR, CDR2 FQNEAQ (reference sequence). This CDR3 comprises 14 residues. The CDR3 sequence: CASNSDPQGGELFF. CDR3 DNA (partial): TGTGCCAGCAACTCAGATCCGCAGGGAGGGGAG.

This clone was counted at least ten times. The sequence runs out 3 residues before the end of the CDR3; the remainder is reconstructed from the germline J gene. The gene calls are TRBV30 and TRBJ2-7; the D gene is possibly TRBD1 (7 bases). V lost 3 bases to trimming and J lost 2 bases, with 17 bases between them. CDR1 is GTSNPN and CDR2 is SVGIG in the germline V gene (reference sequence). This CDR3 has 15 residues. The sequenced part of the CDR3 DNA is TGTGCCTGGAGCCCTAGACAGGGAGGTCCCTACGAG. This codes for CAWSPRQGGPYE. The full CDR3 reads CAWSPRQGGPYEQYF.

Ten or more counts support this clone. The read gets to within 3 residues of the CDR3 end, and the germline J gene fills in the rest. The chain joins TRBV2 to TRBJ1-6; D gene uncertain. This CDR3 contains 15 residues. Looked up from germline, CDR1 is SNHLY and CDR2 is FYNNEI. The V end lost 4 bases, the J end lost 0 bases, and 7 bases lay between the germline ends. The CDR3 protein is CASSVSGSYNSPLHF. The part of the CDR3 DNA that was read is TGTGCCAGCAGTGTCTCAGGCTCCTATAATTCACCC. Together with reference TRBV2 and TRBJ1-6, the CDR3 gives the full variable domain: EPEVTQTPSHQVTQMGQEVILRCVPISNHLYFYWYRQILGQKVEFLVSFYNNEISEKSEIFDDQFSVERPDGSNFTLKIRSTKLEDSAMYFCASSVSGSYNSPLHFGNGTRLTVT.

A remark on this clone: Read sequence stops 3 residues before the CDR3 end, and the germline J gene provides the missing end. This chain connects TRBV19 to TRBJ1-2; TRBD1 might be the D (5 bases). This CDR3 has 14 residues. Looked up from germline, CDR1 is LNHDA and CDR2 is SQIVND (reference sequence). Incomplete CDR3 DNA: TGTGCCAGTAGTATGGGGGGATTGACAGATACC. Translation: CASSMGGLTDT. The CDR3 in full is CASSMGGLTDTYTF.

This clone was seen at least ten times. The CDR3 is cut off 3 residues early in the read; its end comes from the germline J gene. The chain employs TRBV5-1 and TRBJ1-1, with D unresolved. Germline lookup yields CDR1 SGHRS and CDR2 YFSETQ. The CDR3 is 15 residues long. V was pared by 0 bases and J by 4 bases, with 13 bases between. CDR3: CASSLGGFGGTEAFF. CDR3 DNA (partial): TGCGCCAGCAGCTTGGGTGGGTTCGGCGGCACTGAA. Variable domain in full (rest from reference TRBV5-1 and TRBJ1-1): KAGVTQTPRYLIKTRGQQVTLSCSPISGHRSVSWYQQTPGQGLQFLFEYFSETQRNKGNFPGRFSGRQFSNSRSEMNVSTLELGDSALYLCASSLGGFGGTEAFFGQGTRLTVV.

This clone was detected ten times or more. The read ends 3 residues shy of where the CDR3 ends; the end is completed using the germline J gene. This chain links TRBV30 with TRBJ1-1; D perhaps matches TRBD1 (5 bases). The germline V and J ends were trimmed by 4 bases and 4 bases, with 13 bases remaining between them. This CDR3 region has 13 residues. Germline CDR1 GTSNPN, CDR2 SVGIG (reference sequence). The CDR3 bases that were read are TGTGCCTGGAACCTAGCGGGGGGCACTGAA. As protein: CAWNLAGGTE. The full CDR3 protein reads CAWNLAGGTEAFF. Looking up the rest from reference TRBV30 and TRBJ1-1 gives the full variable domain: SQTIHQWPATLVQPVGSPLSLECTVEGTSNPNLYWYRQAAGRGLQLLFYSVGIGQISSEVPQNLSASRPQDRQFILSSKKLLLSDSGFYLCAWNLAGGTEAFFGQGTRLTVV.

This clone was detected ten times or more. The read comes to an end 3 residues before the CDR3 does, leaving the germline J gene to fill in the end. V usage is TRBV20-1 and J usage is TRBJ2-1, with 9 bases aligning to TRBD2. The CDR3 is made up of 15 amino acids. From germline, CDR1 is DFQATT and CDR2 SNEGSKA (reference sequence). The V and J ends lost 6 bases and 7 bases, in that order; junction bases with no gene match: 13. CDR3 bases read: TGCAGTGCACCTCATAGCGGGAGTTTCAAAAATGAG. This translates into CSAPHSGSFKNE. The CDR3 as a whole reads CSAPHSGSFKNEQFF.

This clone was seen at least ten times. The read terminates 3 residues before the CDR3 end, so the remaining end is supplied by the germline J gene. The chain uses TRBV18 and TRBJ2-2; a possible D gene is TRBD1 (5 bases). The CDR3 totals 15 residues. Germline V gene data show CDR1 as KGHSH and CDR2 as LQKENI. Trimming shortened V by 5 bases and J by 3 bases, and 13 bases separated the two germline ends. The sequenced part of the CDR3 DNA is TGTGCCAGCTCAAGCACTCAGGGCTACACCGGGGAG. It translates to CASSSTQGYTGE. The complete CDR3 reads CASSSTQGYTGELFF.

This clone was seen at least ten times. The read is 3 residues too short to cover the CDR3 end, so that end is filled in from the germline J gene. The chain links TRBV10-3 to TRBJ2-1; maybe TRBD2 (5 bases). This CDR3 region has 17 residues. Germline lookup yields CDR1 ENHRY and CDR2 SYGVKD. Trimming took 2 bases from V and 7 from J, leaving 21 bases between them. CDR3 DNA (partial): TGTGCCATCAGTGAGCCTACTAGTTCTGTAGGTATAAATGAG. This translates into CAISEPTSSVGINE. From start to end, the CDR3 is CAISEPTSSVGINEQFF.

This clone showed up just a few times. Read sequence stops 3 residues before the CDR3 end, and the germline J gene provides the missing end. The chain couples TRBV6-4 to TRBJ1-6; 7 bases line up with TRBD1. Germline values: CDR1 MRHNA, CDR2 SNTAGT. CDR3 size: 16 residues. The trim removed 8 bases at V and 6 bases at J, leaving 13 bases unmatched. Partial CDR3 DNA: TGTGCCAGCTCCCCGAGCCCAGGGGGATTTAATTCACCC. This sequence encodes CASSPSPGGFNSP. The whole CDR3 protein reads CASSPSPGGFNSPLHF.

This clone was seen many times. The CDR3 end lies 3 residues beyond the end of the read and is filled in from the germline J gene. This chain joins TRBV10-3 and TRBJ2-3, with D tentatively TRBD1 (6 bases). This CDR3 comprises 15 residues. CDR1 is ENHRY and CDR2 is SYGVKD in the germline V gene. Between the trimmed V and J ends, which lost 5 bases and 2 bases, there was a span of 14 bases. The CDR3 DNA, read in part, is TGTGCCATCAGTCACCCTGACAGGCACACAGATACG. Encoded protein: CAISHPDRHTDT. The whole CDR3 is CAISHPDRHTDTQYF.

Comments on this clone: Read coverage stops 3 residues before the CDR3 terminus; the germline J gene supplies the remainder. V usage is TRBV30 and J usage is TRBJ2-2; D may be TRBD1 or TRBD2 (5 bases each). Germline CDR1 and CDR2: GTSNPN and SVGIG (reference sequence). This CDR3 contains 15 residues. CDR3 in amino acids: CAWGRMEAGANVLFF. The DNA read from the CDR3 is TGTGCCTGGGGGCGGATGGAGGCTGGGGCCAACGTG.

Many counts were recorded for this clone. Coverage ceases 3 residues before the CDR3 finishes, and the germline J gene fills in the end. V is TRBV5-1 and J is TRBJ1-1, with D tentatively TRBD1 (5 bases). The CDR3 length is 15 residues. Germline values: CDR1 SGHRS, CDR2 YFSETQ. Trimming took off 0 bases at V and 4 bases at J, with 13 bases between the two ends. CDR3 DNA (partial): TGCGCCAGCAGCTTGGCTCGGTCGGGGGGCACTGAA. Residues: CASSLARSGGTE. The entire CDR3 is CASSLARSGGTEAFF.

This clone was found many times. The sequence runs out 3 residues before the end of the CDR3; the remainder is reconstructed from the germline J gene. The J gene is TRBJ2-2, the V gene TRBV20-1; TRBD1 is a possible D gene (6 bases). V lost 0 bases and J 1 base, leaving 12 bases between the germline ends. The CDR3 loop spans 16 amino acids. The germline CDR1 and CDR2 sequences are DFQATT and SNEGSKA (reference sequence). This chain's CDR3 is CSARERAGVNTGELFF. Incomplete CDR3 DNA: TGCAGTGCTAGAGAAAGGGCAGGGGTGAACACCGGGGAG.

This clone was seen repeatedly, ten times or more. The DNA read from the CDR3 is TGTGCCAGCAGCTCCCCCGGGGGGGCTGACCAAGAGACC. This encodes CASSSPGGADQET. In full, the CDR3 reads CASSSPGGADQETQYF. The gene calls are TRBV7-3 and TRBJ2-5, with TRBD2 matching over 8 bases. From the germline J gene comes the end of the CDR3, since the read stops 3 residues before it. CDR1 and CDR2 from the germline V gene are SGHTA and FQGTGA. The CDR3 length is 16 residues. V trimming: 4 bases; J trimming: 0 bases; junction bases outside the gene matches: 7.

This clone was recorded many times. The read stops 3 residues short of the end of the CDR3; the missing end is completed from the germline J gene. This chain links TRBV4-2 with TRBJ2-2, with 8 bases matching TRBD1. The CDR3 has 13 residues. The V gene's germline CDR1 is LGHNA and CDR2 YNFKEQ. V dropped 3 bases and J dropped 7; count of bases not matched to a gene: 1. CDR3 DNA (partial): TGTGCCAGCAGCCAGACAGGGGACGGGGAG. Protein sequence: CASSQTGDGE. The CDR3, in full, reads CASSQTGDGELFF.

The sequenced CDR3 bases are TGCAGTGCTAGAGCGCACACTAGCGGGGATTCCGGTACG. It codes for CSARAHTSGDSGT. The whole CDR3 sequence is CSARAHTSGDSGTQYF. V gene TRBV20-1 combines with J gene TRBJ2-3; TRBD2 matches 10 bases. The read finishes 3 residues shy of the CDR3 end, and the germline J gene is used to complete it. The CDR3 covers 16 residues. CDR1 is DFQATT, CDR2 SNEGSKA, per germline (reference sequence). The J segment lost 8 bases and the V segment lost 1 base, leaving 12 bases of the junction unmatched.

This clone was observed at least ten times. The read ends 3 residues early relative to the CDR3; the germline J gene fills the gap. The chain employs TRBV2 and TRBJ2-3; TRBD1 is a possible D gene (5 bases). Per germline, CDR1 SNHLY and CDR2 FYNNEI. The V end lost 4 bases, the J end lost 0 bases, and 8 bases lay between the germline ends. The length of the CDR3 is 14 residues. Partial CDR3 DNA: TGTGCCAGCAGTGTTCAGGGAAGCACAGATACG. This gives the protein CASSVQGSTDT. The CDR3 in full is CASSVQGSTDTQYF.

A few counts support this clone. From the germline J gene comes the end of the CDR3, since the read stops 3 residues before it. V is TRBV7-6 and J is TRBJ2-5; maybe TRBD1 (6 bases). This CDR3 is built from 15 residues. Germline V lookup: CDR1 SGHVS, CDR2 FNYEAQ. V lost 1 base to trimming and J lost 5 bases, with 14 bases between them. The sequenced CDR3 bases are TGTGCCAGCAGCTTAGACCCCGGGACAAGGGAGACC. This sequence encodes CASSLDPGTRET. The full CDR3 protein is CASSLDPGTRETQYF.

With respect to this clone: The read ends 3 residues before the CDR3 terminus; that terminus is restored from the germline J gene. Additional DNA sequences in this sample encode the identical CDR3. This chain connects TRBV18 to TRBJ2-6; D is unclear. Trimming removed 3 bases from V and 0 bases from J, with 9 bases in between. The CDR3 loop spans 16 amino acids. Per the germline V gene, CDR1 is KGHSH and CDR2 is LQKENI. Partial CDR3 DNA: TGTGCCAGCTCACCTCAGACTGGCTCTGGGGCCAACGTC. Translation gives CASSPQTGSGANV. The CDR3 as a whole reads CASSPQTGSGANVLTF.